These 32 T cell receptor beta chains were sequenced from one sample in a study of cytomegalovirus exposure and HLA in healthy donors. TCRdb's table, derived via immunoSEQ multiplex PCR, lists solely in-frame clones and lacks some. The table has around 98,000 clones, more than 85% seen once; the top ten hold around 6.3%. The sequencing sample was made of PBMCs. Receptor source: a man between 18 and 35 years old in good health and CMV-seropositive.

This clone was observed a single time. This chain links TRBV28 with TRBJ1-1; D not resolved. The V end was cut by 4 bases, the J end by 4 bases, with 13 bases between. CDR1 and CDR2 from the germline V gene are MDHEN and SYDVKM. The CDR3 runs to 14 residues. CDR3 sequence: CASSSDTSATEAFF. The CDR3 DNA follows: TGTGCCAGCAGTTCAGACACGTCGGCCACTGAAGCTTTCTTT.

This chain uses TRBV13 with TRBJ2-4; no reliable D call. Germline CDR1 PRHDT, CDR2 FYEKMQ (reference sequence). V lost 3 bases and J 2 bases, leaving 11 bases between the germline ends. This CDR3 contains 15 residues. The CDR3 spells CASSLVPNTKNIQYF. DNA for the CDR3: TGTGCCAGCAGCTTGGTTCCCAACACCAAAAACATTCAGTACTTC.

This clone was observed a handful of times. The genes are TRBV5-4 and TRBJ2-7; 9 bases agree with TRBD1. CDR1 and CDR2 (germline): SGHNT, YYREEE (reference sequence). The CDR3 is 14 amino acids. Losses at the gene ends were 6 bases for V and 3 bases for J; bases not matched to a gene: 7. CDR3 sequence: CASTPGTGYYEQYF. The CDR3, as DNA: TGTGCCAGCACCCCGGGGACAGGGTACTACGAGCAGTACTTC.

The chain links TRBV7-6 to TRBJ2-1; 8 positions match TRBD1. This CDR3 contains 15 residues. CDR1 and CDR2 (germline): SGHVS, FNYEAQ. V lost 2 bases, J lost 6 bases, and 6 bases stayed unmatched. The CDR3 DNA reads TGTGCCAGCAGCTTATTCCCCAGGGGGCCCAATGAGCAGTTCTTC. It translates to CASSLFPRGPNEQFF. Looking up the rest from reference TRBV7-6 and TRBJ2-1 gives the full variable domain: GAGVSQSPRYKVTKRGQDVALRCDPISGHVSLYWYRQALGQGPEFLTYFNYEAQQDKSGLPNDRFSAERPEGSISTLTIQRTEQRDSAMYRCASSLFPRGPNEQFFGPGTRLTVL.

CDR3: CASSLEGTPSTDTQYF. The DNA of the CDR3 is TGCGCCAGCAGCTTGGAGGGGACTCCATCCACAGATACGCAGTATTTT. The chain combines TRBV5-1 with TRBJ2-3, with a possible D match to TRBD2 (6 bases). V was clipped by 0 bases and J by 2 bases, with 13 bases between them. The germline gives CDR1 SGHRS, CDR2 YFSETQ. CDR3 length: 16 residues.

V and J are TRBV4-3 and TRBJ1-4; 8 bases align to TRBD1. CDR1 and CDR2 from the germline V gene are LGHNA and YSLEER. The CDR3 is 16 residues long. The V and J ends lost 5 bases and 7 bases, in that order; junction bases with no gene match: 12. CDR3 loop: CASSENRGRMSEKLFF. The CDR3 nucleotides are TGCGCCAGCAGCGAAAACAGGGGGAGGATGAGTGAAAAACTGTTTTTT.

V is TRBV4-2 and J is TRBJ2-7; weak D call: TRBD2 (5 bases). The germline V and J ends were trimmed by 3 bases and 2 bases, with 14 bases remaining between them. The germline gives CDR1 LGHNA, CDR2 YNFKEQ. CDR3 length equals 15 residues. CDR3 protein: CASSHRATGTYEQYF. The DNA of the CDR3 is TGTGCCAGCAGCCACCGAGCAACGGGGACCTACGAGCAGTACTTC.

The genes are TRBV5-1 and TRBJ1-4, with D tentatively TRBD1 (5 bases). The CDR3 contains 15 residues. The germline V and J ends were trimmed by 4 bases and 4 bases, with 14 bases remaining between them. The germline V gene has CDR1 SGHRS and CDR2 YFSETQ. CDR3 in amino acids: CASSRVGEGNEKLFF. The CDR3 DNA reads TGCGCCAGCAGCCGTGTAGGGGAAGGTAATGAAAAACTGTTTTTT.

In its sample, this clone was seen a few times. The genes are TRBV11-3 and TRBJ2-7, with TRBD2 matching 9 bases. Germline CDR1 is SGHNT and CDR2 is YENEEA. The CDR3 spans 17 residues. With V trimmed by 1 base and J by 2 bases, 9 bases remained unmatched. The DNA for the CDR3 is TGTGCCAGCAGCTTAGCCGGAGGAGCGGGAGGCCCCTACGAGCAGTACTTC. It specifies CASSLAGGAGGPYEQYF.

For the CDR3, the DNA is TGTGCCATCAGTGCCGGTGACTCTGGAAACACCATATATTTT. Its translation: CAISAGDSGNTIYF. The chain recombines TRBV10-3 with TRBJ1-3; D unclear. Trimming removed 4 bases from V and 0 bases from J, with 7 bases in between. The CDR3 is 14 residues long. Looked up from germline, CDR1 is ENHRY and CDR2 is SYGVKD.

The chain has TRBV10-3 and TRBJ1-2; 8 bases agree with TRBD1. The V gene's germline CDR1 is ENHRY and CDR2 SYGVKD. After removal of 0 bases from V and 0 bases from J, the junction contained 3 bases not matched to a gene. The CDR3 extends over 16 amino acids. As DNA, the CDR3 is TGTGCCATCAGTGAGTCAAGACAGGGGTCTAACTATGGCTACACCTTC. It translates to CAISESRQGSNYGYTF.

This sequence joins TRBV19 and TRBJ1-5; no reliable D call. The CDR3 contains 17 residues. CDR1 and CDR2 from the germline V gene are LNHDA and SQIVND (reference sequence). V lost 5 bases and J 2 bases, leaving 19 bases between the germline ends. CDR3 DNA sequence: TGTGCCAGTAGTCGTATGTCCGGCGGGTTCGGCAATCAGCCCCAGCATTTT. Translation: CASSRMSGGFGNQPQHF.

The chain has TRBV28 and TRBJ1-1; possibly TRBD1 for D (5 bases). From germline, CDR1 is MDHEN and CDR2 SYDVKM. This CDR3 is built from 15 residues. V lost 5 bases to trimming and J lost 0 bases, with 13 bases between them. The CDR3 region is CASSPQDGVNTEAFF. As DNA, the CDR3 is TGTGCCAGCAGTCCACAGGACGGAGTGAACACTGAAGCTTTCTTT.

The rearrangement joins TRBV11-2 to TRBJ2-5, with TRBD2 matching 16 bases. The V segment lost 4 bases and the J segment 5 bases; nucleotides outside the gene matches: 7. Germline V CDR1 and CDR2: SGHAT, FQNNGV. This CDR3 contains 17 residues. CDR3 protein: CASSSVPGLAGGETQYF. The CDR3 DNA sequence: TGTGCCAGCAGCTCAGTACCGGGACTAGCGGGAGGGGAGACCCAGTACTTC.

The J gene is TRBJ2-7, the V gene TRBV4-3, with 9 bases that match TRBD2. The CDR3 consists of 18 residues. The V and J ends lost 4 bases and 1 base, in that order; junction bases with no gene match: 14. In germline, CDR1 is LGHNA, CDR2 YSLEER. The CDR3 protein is CASSRPGLAIGESYEQYF. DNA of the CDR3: TGCGCCAGCAGCCGACCGGGACTAGCTATAGGGGAATCCTACGAGCAGTACTTC.

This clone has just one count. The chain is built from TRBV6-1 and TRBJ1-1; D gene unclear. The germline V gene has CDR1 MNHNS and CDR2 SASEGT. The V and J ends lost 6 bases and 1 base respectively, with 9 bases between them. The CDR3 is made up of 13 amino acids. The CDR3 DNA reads TGTGCCAGCAGACGCACAGAGAACACTGAAGCTTTCTTT. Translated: CASRRTENTEAFF.

CDR3 loop: CASSPRGAQNTEAFF. The CDR3 nucleotides are TGTGCCAGCAGCCCTCGGGGGGCCCAGAACACTGAAGCTTTCTTT. The chain has TRBV5-4 and TRBJ1-1; TRBD1 is a possible D gene (6 bases). CDR1 SGHNT and CDR2 YYREEE come from the germline V gene (reference sequence). There are 15 residues in the CDR3. Trimming removed 4 bases from V and 1 base from J, with 14 bases in between.

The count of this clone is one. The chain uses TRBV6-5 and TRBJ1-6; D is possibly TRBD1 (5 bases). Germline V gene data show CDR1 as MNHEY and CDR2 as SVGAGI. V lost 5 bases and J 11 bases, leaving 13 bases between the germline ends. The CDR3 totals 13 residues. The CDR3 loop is CASSPRDFTPLHF. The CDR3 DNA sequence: TGTGCCAGCAGTCCCAGGGATTTTACACCCCTCCACTTT.

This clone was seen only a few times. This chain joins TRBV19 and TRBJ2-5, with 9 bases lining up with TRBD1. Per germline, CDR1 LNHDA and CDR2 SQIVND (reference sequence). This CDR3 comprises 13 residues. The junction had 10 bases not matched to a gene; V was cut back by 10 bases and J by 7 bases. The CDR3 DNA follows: TGTGCCATGACACAGGGGGCTCAGGGGACCCAGTACTTC. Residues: CAMTQGAQGTQYF.

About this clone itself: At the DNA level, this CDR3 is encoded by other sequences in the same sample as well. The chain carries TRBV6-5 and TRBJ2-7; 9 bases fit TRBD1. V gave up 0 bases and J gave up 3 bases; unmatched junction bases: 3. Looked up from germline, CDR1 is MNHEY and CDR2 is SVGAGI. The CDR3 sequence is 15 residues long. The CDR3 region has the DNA TGTGCCAGCAGTTACTCGACGGGACAGGGCTACGAGCAGTACTTC. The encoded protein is CASSYSTGQGYEQYF.

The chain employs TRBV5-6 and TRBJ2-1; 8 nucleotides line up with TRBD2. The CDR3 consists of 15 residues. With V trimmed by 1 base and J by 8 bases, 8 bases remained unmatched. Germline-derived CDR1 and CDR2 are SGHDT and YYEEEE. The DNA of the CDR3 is TGTGCCAGCAGCTTGATGAGCGGGAGTGGGGATGAGCAGTTCTTC. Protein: CASSLMSGSGDEQFF. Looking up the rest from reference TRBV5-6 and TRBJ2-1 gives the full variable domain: DAGVTQSPTHLIKTRGQQVTLRCSPKSGHDTVSWYQQALGQGPQFIFQYYEEEERQRGNFPDRFSGHQFPNYSSELNVNALLLGDSALYLCASSLMSGSGDEQFFGPGTRLTVL.

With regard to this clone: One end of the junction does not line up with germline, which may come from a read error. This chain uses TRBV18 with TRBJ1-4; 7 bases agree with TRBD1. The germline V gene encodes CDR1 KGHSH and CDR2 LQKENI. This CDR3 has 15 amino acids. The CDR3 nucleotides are TGTGCCAGCTCGCCACAGGGGCCAACTAATGAAAAACTGTTTTTT. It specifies CASSPQGPTNEKLFF.

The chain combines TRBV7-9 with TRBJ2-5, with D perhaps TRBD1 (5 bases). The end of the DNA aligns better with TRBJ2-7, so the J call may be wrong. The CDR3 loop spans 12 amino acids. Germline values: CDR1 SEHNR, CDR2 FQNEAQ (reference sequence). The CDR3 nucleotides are TGTGCCAGCAGCGGTCAGGGCTACGAGCAGTACTTC. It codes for CASSGQGYEQYF.

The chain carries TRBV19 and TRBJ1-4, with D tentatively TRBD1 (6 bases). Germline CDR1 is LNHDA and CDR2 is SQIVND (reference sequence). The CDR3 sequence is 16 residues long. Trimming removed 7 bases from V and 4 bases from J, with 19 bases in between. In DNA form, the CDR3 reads TGTGCCAGTACCTTAGAAACCGACAGGAATAATGAAAAACTGTTTTTT. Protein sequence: CASTLETDRNNEKLFF.

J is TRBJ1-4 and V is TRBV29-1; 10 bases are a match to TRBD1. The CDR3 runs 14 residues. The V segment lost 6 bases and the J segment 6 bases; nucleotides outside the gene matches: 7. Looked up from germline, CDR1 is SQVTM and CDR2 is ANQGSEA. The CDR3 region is CSVRRQGADEKLFF. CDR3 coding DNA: TGCAGCGTCCGTAGACAGGGGGCAGATGAAAAACTGTTTTTT. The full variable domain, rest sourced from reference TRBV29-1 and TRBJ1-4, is SAVISQKPSRDICQRGTSLTIQCQVDSQVTMMFWYRQQPGQSLTLIATANQGSEATYESGFVIDKFPISRPNLTFSTLTVSNMSPEDSSIYLCSVRRQGADEKLFFGSGTQLSVL.

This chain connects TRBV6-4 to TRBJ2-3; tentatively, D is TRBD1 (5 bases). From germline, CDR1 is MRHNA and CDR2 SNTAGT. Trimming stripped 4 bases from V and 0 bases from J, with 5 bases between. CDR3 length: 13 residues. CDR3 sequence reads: CASSGGSTDTQYF. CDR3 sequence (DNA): TGTGCCAGCAGTGGGGGCAGCACAGATACGCAGTATTTT.

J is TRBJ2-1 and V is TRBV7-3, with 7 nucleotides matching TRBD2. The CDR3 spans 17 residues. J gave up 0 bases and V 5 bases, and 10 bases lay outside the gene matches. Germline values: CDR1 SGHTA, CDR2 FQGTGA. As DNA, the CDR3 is TGTGCCAGCAGCCCCTTGACTAGCCCTAGCTCCTACAATGAGCAGTTCTTC. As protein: CASSPLTSPSSYNEQFF.

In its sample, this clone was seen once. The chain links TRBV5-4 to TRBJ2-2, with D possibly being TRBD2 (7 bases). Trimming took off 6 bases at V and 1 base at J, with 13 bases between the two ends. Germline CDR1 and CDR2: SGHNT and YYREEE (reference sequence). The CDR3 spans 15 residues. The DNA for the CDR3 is TGTGCCAGCAATGAGGGGGGGAGGAACACCGGGGAGCTGTTTTTT. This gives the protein CASNEGGRNTGELFF.

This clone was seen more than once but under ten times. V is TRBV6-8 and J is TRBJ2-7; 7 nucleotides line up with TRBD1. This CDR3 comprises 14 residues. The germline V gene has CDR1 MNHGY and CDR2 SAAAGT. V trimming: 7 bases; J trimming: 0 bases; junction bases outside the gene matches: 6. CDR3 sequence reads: CASIRGDSSYEQYF. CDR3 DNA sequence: TGTGCCAGCATCCGAGGGGACAGCTCCTACGAGCAGTACTTC.

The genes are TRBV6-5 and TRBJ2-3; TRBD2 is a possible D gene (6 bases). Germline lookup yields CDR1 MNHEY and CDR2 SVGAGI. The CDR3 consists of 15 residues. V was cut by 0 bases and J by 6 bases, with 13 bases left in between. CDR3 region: CASSYSWRGEDTQYF. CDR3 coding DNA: TGTGCCAGCAGTTACTCTTGGAGGGGAGAGGATACGCAGTATTTT.

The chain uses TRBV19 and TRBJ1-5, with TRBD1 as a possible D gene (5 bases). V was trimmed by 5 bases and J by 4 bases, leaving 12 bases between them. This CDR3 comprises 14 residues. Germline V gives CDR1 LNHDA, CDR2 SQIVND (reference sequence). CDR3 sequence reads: CASSWSGLNQPQHF. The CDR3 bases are TGTGCCAGTAGTTGGTCAGGGCTTAATCAGCCCCAGCATTTT. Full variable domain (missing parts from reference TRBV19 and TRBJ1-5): DGGITQSPKYLFRKEGQNVTLSCEQNLNHDAMYWYRQDPGQGLRLIYYSQIVNDFQKGDIAEGYSVSREKKESFPLTVTSAQKNPTAFYLCASSWSGLNQPQHFGDGTRLSIL.

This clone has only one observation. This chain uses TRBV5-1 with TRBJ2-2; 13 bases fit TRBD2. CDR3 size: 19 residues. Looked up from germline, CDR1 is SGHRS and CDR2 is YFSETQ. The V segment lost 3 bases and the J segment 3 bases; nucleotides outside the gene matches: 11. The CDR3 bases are TGCGCCAGCAGCTGGAGGACTAGCGGGAGTTCTTACGACACCGGGGAGCTGTTTTTT. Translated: CASSWRTSGSSYDTGELFF.